The 7 T cell receptor beta chains presented below share a single source sample, sequenced in a study of T cell responses to AZD1222 COVID-19 vaccine. The method was immunoSEQ multiplex PCR; TCRdb's version includes in-frame clones alone and lacks a portion of them. The table records some 170,000 clones, over 85% of them present only once. Sequences were derived from peripheral blood, sampled on day 0 of AZD1222 vaccination. The receptors shown here come from an adult in good health.

The chain employs TRBV19 and TRBJ1-5, with TRBD1 matching over 9 bases. The CDR3 runs 16 residues. V lost 3 bases to trimming and J lost 2 bases; unmatched junction nucleotides: 5. Looked up from germline, CDR1 is LNHDA and CDR2 is SQIVND (reference sequence). CDR3 DNA sequence: TGTGCCAGTAGTATTTGGACAGGGGCTGGCAATCAGCCCCAGCATTTT. As protein: CASSIWTGAGNQPQHF.

The chain recombines TRBV10-3 with TRBJ2-7; unclear D gene. CDR3 length equals 11 residues. V was clipped by 8 bases and J by 0 bases, with 5 bases between them. Germline assignment: CDR1 ENHRY and CDR2 SYGVKD. CDR3 residues: CAIGGSYEQYF. In DNA, the CDR3 is TGTGCCATCGGCGGCTCCTACGAGCAGTACTTC.

This rearrangement joins TRBV3-1 (or the pseudogene TRBV3-2) to TRBJ2-5; 9 nucleotides align to TRBD2. The junction had 3 bases not matched to a gene; V was cut back by 1 base and J by 3 bases. CDR3 size: 15 residues. Per germline, CDR1 LGHDT and CDR2 YNNKEL (reference sequence). The CDR3 DNA follows: TGTGCCAGCAGCCAAGGGACTAGCGTTAAAGAGACCCAGTACTTC. Its translation: CASSQGTSVKETQYF.

J is TRBJ1-1 and V is TRBV27; D unclear. The germline V gene has CDR1 MNHEY and CDR2 SMNVEV (reference sequence). CDR3 size: 13 residues. V lost 2 bases and J lost 7, with 11 bases in between. The CDR3 spells CASSLGVTNEAFF. The CDR3 coding sequence is TGTGCCAGCAGTTTAGGGGTGACTAATGAAGCTTTCTTT.

The chain links TRBV6-2 or TRBV6-3 to TRBJ1-1; tentatively, D is TRBD1 (5 bases). This CDR3 is 13 amino acids long. The germline V gene encodes CDR1 MNHEY and CDR2 SVGEGT. The V gene lost 4 bases and the J gene lost 6 bases, with 12 bases spanning the gap. CDR3 in amino acids: CASSLGVASEAFF. The DNA for the CDR3 is TGTGCCAGCAGTTTAGGGGTGGCCTCTGAAGCTTTCTTT.

The chain employs TRBV19 and TRBJ2-3; 8 nucleotides match TRBD2. V trimming: 2 bases; J trimming: 0 bases; junction bases outside the gene matches: 7. CDR3 length: 17 residues. Germline CDR1 and CDR2: LNHDA and SQIVND (reference sequence). Here the CDR3 reads CASSIPRGGVSTDTQYF. The CDR3 DNA sequence: TGTGCCAGTAGTATACCACGGGGGGGAGTAAGCACAGATACGCAGTATTTT.

V is TRBV7-9 and J is TRBJ2-7, with 12 bases identical to TRBD2. With V trimmed by 5 bases and J by 6 bases, 11 bases remained unmatched. From germline, CDR1 is SEHNR and CDR2 FQNEAQ (reference sequence). The CDR3 is 16 residues long. The CDR3, as DNA: TGTGCCAGCAGCCCACACCGGGGACTAGCGGGCGTCGAGCAGTACTTC. Protein: CASSPHRGLAGVEQYF.